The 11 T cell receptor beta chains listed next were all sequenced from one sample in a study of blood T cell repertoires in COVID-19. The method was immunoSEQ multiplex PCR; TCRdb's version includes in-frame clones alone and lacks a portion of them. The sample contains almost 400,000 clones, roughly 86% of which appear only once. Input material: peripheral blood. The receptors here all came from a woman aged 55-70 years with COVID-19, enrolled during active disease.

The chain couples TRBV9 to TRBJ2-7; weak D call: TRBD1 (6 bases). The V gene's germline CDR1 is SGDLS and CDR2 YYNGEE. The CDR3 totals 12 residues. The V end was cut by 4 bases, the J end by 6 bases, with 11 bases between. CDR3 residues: CASSRGSGEQYF. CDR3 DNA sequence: TGTGCCAGCAGCAGGGGGTCAGGCGAGCAGTACTTC.

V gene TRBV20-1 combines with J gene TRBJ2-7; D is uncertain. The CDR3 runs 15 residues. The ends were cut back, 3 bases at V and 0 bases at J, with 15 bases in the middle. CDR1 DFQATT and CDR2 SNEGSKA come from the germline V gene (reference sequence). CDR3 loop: CSASGERMNSYEQYF. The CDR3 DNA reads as TGCAGTGCTAGTGGAGAAAGAATGAACTCCTACGAGCAGTACTTC.

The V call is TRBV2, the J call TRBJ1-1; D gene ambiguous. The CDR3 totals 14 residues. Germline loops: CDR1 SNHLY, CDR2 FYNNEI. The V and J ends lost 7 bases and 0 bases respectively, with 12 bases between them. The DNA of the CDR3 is TGTGCCAGCACGTATTCAGCGATGAACACTGAAGCTTTCTTT. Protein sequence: CASTYSAMNTEAFF.

Here the CDR3 DNA reads TGTGCCAGTAGTATAGGAGCTGAGGTCTCTGAAGCTTTCTTT. Its protein product is CASSIGAEVSEAFF. The chain carries TRBV19 and TRBJ1-1; no clear D gene. Germline V gene data show CDR1 as LNHDA and CDR2 as SQIVND (reference sequence). This CDR3 comprises 14 residues. Deletions cut 1 base from V and 6 bases from J, with 12 bases between.

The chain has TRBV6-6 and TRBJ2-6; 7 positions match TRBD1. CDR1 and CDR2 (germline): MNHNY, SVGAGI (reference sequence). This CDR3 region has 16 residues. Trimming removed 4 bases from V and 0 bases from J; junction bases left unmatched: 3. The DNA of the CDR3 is TGTGCCAGCAGTTGGGGGACAGCCTCTGGGGCCAACGTCCTGACTTTC. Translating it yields CASSWGTASGANVLTF.

The CDR3 loop reads CASREQMNTEAFF. CDR3 nucleotide sequence: TGTGCCAGCAGGGAACAGATGAACACTGAAGCTTTCTTT. This sequence joins TRBV2 and TRBJ1-1; D gene uncertain. This CDR3 comprises 13 residues. V was shortened by 6 bases and J by 0 bases, with 8 bases between the two germline ends. Germline lookup yields CDR1 SNHLY and CDR2 FYNNEI.

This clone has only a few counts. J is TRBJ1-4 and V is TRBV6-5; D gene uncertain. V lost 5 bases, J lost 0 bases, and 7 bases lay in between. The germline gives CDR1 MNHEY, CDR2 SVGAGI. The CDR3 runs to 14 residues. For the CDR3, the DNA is TGTGCCAGCAGTCAAATTGCAACTAATGAAAAACTGTTTTTT. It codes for CASSQIATNEKLFF.

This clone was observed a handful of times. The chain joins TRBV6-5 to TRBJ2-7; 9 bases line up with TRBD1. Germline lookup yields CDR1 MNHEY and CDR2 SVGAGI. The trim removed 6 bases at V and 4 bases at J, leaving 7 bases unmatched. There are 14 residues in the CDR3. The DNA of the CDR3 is TGTGCCAGCAGGCAGGACAGGGGAAAATACGAGCAGTACTTC. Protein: CASRQDRGKYEQYF.

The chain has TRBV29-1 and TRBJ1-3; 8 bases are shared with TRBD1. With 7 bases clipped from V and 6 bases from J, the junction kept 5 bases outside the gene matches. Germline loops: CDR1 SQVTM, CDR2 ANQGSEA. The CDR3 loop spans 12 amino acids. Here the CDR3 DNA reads TGCAGCGGCGGACAGGGTGAAAACACCATATATTTT. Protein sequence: CSGGQGENTIYF.

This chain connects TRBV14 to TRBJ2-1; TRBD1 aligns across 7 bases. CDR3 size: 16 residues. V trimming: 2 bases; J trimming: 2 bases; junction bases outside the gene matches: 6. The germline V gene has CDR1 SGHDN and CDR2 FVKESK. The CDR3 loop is CASSQIDRVTYNEQFF. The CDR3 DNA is TGTGCCAGCAGCCAAATCGACAGGGTGACCTACAATGAGCAGTTCTTC.

The CDR3 is CASSGAGFFRHEQFF. The CDR3 region has the DNA TGTGCCAGCAGTGGGGCAGGTTTTTTCCGCCATGAGCAGTTCTTC. V and J are TRBV28 and TRBJ2-1, with D perhaps matching TRBD1 (5 bases). CDR1 MDHEN and CDR2 SYDVKM come from the germline V gene. Between the trimmed V and J ends, which lost 5 bases and 8 bases, there was a span of 19 bases. The CDR3 loop spans 15 amino acids.